By proportion, the clone carrying this TCR beta chain is medium-sized. Its antigen remains unknown. The entry originates in a study of circulating CD8 cells and anti-PD-1 response in melanoma. The QIAseq Immune Repertoire TCR panel built the libraries from roughly 15 ng of total RNA. Using its own MiXCR run on the reads, TCRdb lists one record per CDR3 protein. Of about 2,400 distinct CDR3 sequences in the sample, around 6.7% were seen once. Whole-study findings and limits: Replicates were generally not done for experiments.

With 2 bases removed from V and 6 bases from J, the gap between germline ends came to 14 bases. This CDR3 comprises 14 residues. The V gene's germline CDR1 is MDHEN and CDR2 SYDVKM. Sorting of live CD3+CD8+TCRalphabeta+ cells by PD-1 and/or TIGIT gave four subsets. This clonotype was obtained from a human donor with melanoma. The sample consisted of CD8+ T cells from PBMCs, taken at baseline or after one month of anti-PD-1 therapy (not recorded which). The rearrangement joins TRBV28 to TRBJ2-7, with D possibly being TRBD2 (6 bases). CDR3: CASSLPGALSEQYF. As DNA, the CDR3 is TGTGCCAGCAGTTTACCGGGAGCACTCTCCGAGCAGTACTTC.